This record covers a single TCR beta chain. Antigen: not known. This specimen comes from a study of memory CD4+ T cells and cytomegalovirus serostatus. Study-wide context: Healthy Belgian adult donors included nine or ten CMV-positive and some 25 CMV-negative people.

Single viable CD3+CD4+CD8-CD45RO+ cells were sorted as the memory CD4+ T cells. General study results and limits: The CMV-associated TCR signature appears largely within the CD4+ memory repertoire. About 40% of the roughly 150 known CMV-associated TCRbeta sequences appeared in CD4+ memory.

V lost 2 bases and J 4 bases, leaving 11 bases between the germline ends. Germline values: CDR1 SEHNR, CDR2 FQNEAQ (reference sequence). The CDR3 extends over 14 amino acids. Measured with immunoSEQ multiplex PCR; TCRdb has only the in-frame clones, and not every one. The table includes 64,000 or so clones, around 77% detected once. Specimen: memory CD4+ T cells from blood. This TCR came from an adult in good health and CMV-seronegative. The V gene is TRBV7-9, the J gene TRBJ1-1; D unclear. The CDR3 spells CASSLQGFGTEAFF. The CDR3 DNA reads as TGTGCCAGCAGCTTACAAGGGTTCGGCACTGAAGCTTTCTTT. The full variable domain, its missing parts supplied by reference TRBV7-9 and TRBJ1-1, is DTGVSQNPRHKITKRGQNVTFRCDPISEHNRLYWYRQTLGQGPEFLTYFQNEAQLEKSRLLSDRFSAERPKGSFSTLEIQRTEQGDSAMYLCASSLQGFGTEAFFGQGTRLTVV.